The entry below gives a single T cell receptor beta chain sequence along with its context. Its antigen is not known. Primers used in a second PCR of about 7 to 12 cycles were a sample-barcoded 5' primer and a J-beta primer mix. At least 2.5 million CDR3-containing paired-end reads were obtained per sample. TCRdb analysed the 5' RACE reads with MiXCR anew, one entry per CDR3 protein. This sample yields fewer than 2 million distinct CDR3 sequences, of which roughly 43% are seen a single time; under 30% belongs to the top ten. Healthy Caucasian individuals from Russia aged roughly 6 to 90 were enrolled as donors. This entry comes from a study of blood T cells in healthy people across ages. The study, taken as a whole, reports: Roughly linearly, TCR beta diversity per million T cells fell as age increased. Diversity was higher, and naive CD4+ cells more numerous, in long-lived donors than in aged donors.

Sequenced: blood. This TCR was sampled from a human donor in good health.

This CDR3 is CASSLQPSPRVAFF. In DNA, the CDR3 is TGTGCCAGCAGCCTTCAGCCTTCTCCTCGGGTAGCTTTCTTT. This rearrangement joins TRBV7-8 to TRBJ1-1, with D unclear. CDR1 is SGHVS, CDR2 FQNEAQ, per germline. V was shortened by 5 bases and J by 10 bases, with 20 bases between the two germline ends. The CDR3 contains 14 residues.